This record looks at one T cell receptor beta chain sequence and its context. Its antigen is not known. The study made its TCR cDNA through 5'RACE template switching. That step introduced a universal primer site along with UMIs. A single record per CDR3 protein comes from TCRdb applying MiXCR to the 5' RACE reads. The profile shows 200,000 to 300,000 distinct CDR3 sequences, 13% of them singletons. This sample was included in a study of T cells after yellow fever vaccination. Overall study: Preparation used SMART-Seq v4 Ultra Low Input for the low-cell-number fractions.

V lost 5 bases to trimming and J lost 2 bases; unmatched junction nucleotides: 7. The CDR3 is 15 residues long. Germline-derived CDR1 and CDR2 are LNHDA and SQIVND (reference sequence). Findings and caveats of the study: Researchers report a weaker secondary response that nonetheless peaked faster, day 5 versus 15. Reappearing after the booster were most of the clones from primary vaccination (96% CD4, roughly 86% CD8).

The chain has TRBV19 and TRBJ2-3, with TRBD1 matching 7 bases. This TCR came from a man aged 30 to 39 who received the YFV17D yellow fever vaccine. Sequenced material: CD4+ T cells sorted from PBMCs, taken 45 days after the yellow fever booster vaccination. CDR3 sequence (DNA): TGTGCCAGTAGTCAAGACAGGGTTGTCACAGATACGCAGTATTTT. This gives the protein CASSQDRVVTDTQYF.